The 31 T cell receptor beta chains in this list originate from one sample, sequenced in a study of beta chain features in type 1 diabetes. What was sequenced were expressed TCRB transcripts, since all of the isolated RNA had been reverse transcribed. The protocol was immunoSEQ multiplex PCR, while the TCRdb copy is restricted to in-frame clones and leaves out a portion. The sample yields 450,000 or so clones, roughly 10% seen once. The specimen sequenced was naive CD4+ T cells from blood. The receptor source for this set is a woman aged 18-30 years in good health.

This clone was seen only a few times. V usage is TRBV28 and J usage is TRBJ2-3; TRBD1 aligns across 7 bases. The CDR3 loop spans 12 amino acids. Germline V CDR1 and CDR2: MDHEN, SYDVKM. V lost 8 bases and J lost 11; bases outside the gene matches: 10. CDR3: CASSGTVEGQYF. The CDR3 bases are TGTGCCAGCTCGGGGACAGTCGAGGGGCAGTATTTT. The variable domain in full, completed from reference TRBV28 and TRBJ2-3, reads DVKVTQSSRYLVKRTGEKVFLECVQDMDHENMFWYRQDPGLGLRLIYFSYDVKMKEKGDIPEGYSVSREKKERFSLILESASTNQTSMYLCASSGTVEGQYFGPGTRLTVL.

V is TRBV5-8 and J is TRBJ2-7; 9 bases agree with TRBD1. V lost 5 bases, J lost 3 bases, and 3 bases stayed unmatched. Germline V gives CDR1 SGHTS, CDR2 YDEGEE. This CDR3 contains 13 residues. CDR3 sequence (DNA): TGTGCCAGCAGTGGGGGACAGGGCTACGAGCAGTACGTC. Its protein product is CASSGGQGYEQYV.

The genes are TRBV6-1 and TRBJ2-5; D is undetermined. The germline V and J ends were trimmed by 3 bases and 7 bases, with 9 bases remaining between them. CDR3 length: 12 amino acids. Germline V gives CDR1 MNHNS, CDR2 SASEGT. The CDR3 spells CASSDGLVTQYF. As DNA, the CDR3 is TGTGCCAGCAGTGACGGATTGGTGACCCAGTACTTC.

This clone was counted ten times or more. The same CDR3 can be traced to other DNA sequences in this sample. The V gene is TRBV30, the J gene TRBJ1-3, with D hard to call. CDR1 is GTSNPN and CDR2 is SVGIG in the germline V gene (reference sequence). V shed 4 bases and J shed 0 bases, with 1 base lying between them. The CDR3 spans 11 residues. CDR3 loop: CAWTSGNTIYF. The CDR3 DNA is TGTGCCTGGACCTCTGGAAACACCATATATTTT.

This clone was seen a few times. V is TRBV5-6 and J is TRBJ2-5; a possible D gene is TRBD2 (5 bases). The CDR3 has 15 amino acids. Germline loops: CDR1 SGHDT, CDR2 YYEEEE. Trimming took off 3 bases at V and 5 bases at J, with 17 bases between the two ends. This CDR3 reads CASSSRGGSGETQYF. The DNA for the CDR3 is TGTGCCAGCAGCTCCCGGGGTGGGTCGGGGGAGACCCAGTACTTC.

The chain employs TRBV4-1 and TRBJ2-1; TRBD2 might be the D (6 bases). The CDR3 runs 15 residues. Germline V gene data show CDR1 as MGHRA and CDR2 as YSYEKL. Trimming shortened V by 3 bases and J by 3 bases, and 12 bases separated the two germline ends. CDR3 DNA: TGCGCCAGCAGCCACGCGTCCGGGGGCTACAATGAGCAGTTCTTC. Amino acids: CASSHASGGYNEQFF.

This clone turned up a few times. V gene TRBV7-3 combines with J gene TRBJ2-3; TRBD1 is a possible D gene (5 bases). This CDR3 contains 15 residues. With 7 bases removed from V and 2 bases from J, the gap between germline ends came to 16 bases. Germline V CDR1 and CDR2: SGHTA, FQGTGA. In DNA, the CDR3 is TGTGCCAGCAACGACGTAGGGGCCCCCACAGATACGCAGTATTTT. Translation: CASNDVGAPTDTQYF.

This clone has ten or more counts. This specimen includes other DNA sequences encoding the same CDR3. The genes are TRBV14 and TRBJ2-4; unclear D gene. V lost 5 bases and J lost 10, with 9 bases in between. Germline lookup yields CDR1 SGHDN and CDR2 FVKESK. The CDR3 contains 11 residues. CDR3 nucleotides: TGTGCCAGCAGCGGCGGCAGGATTCAGTACTTC. This encodes CASSGGRIQYF.

V usage is TRBV6-4 and J usage is TRBJ2-4, with 9 bases fitting TRBD1. Trimming at V came to 2 bases and at J to 11 bases, leaving 4 bases not matched to a gene. The CDR3 extends over 13 amino acids. The V gene's germline CDR1 is MRHNA and CDR2 SNTAGT. The CDR3 nucleotides read TGTGCCAGCAGTGACCTAACAGGGGGCCTTCAGTACTTC. Its protein product is CASSDLTGGLQYF.

The chain combines TRBV7-9 with TRBJ2-3; D possibly corresponds to TRBD1 (6 bases). The germline V gene has CDR1 SEHNR and CDR2 FQNEAQ (reference sequence). This CDR3 spans 14 amino acids. Trimming pared 2 bases from V and 6 bases from J, leaving 12 bases between. The CDR3 spells CASSLLQGSDTQYF. The CDR3 DNA is TGTGCCAGCAGCTTACTACAGGGTTCTGATACGCAGTATTTT.

A few counts support this clone. The chain employs TRBV9 and TRBJ2-7, with 8 bases matching TRBD1. CDR1 is SGDLS, CDR2 YYNGEE, per germline. The CDR3 spans 14 residues. V shed 4 bases, J shed 4 bases, and the junction held 7 bases outside the gene matches. CDR3 amino acids: CASSRTGLGYEQYF. As DNA, the CDR3 is TGTGCCAGCAGCCGGACAGGGTTGGGTTACGAGCAGTACTTC.

The chain employs TRBV7-6 and TRBJ2-3; D is perhaps TRBD2 (5 bases). This CDR3 has 16 amino acids. Germline V gives CDR1 SGHVS, CDR2 FNYEAQ. Trimming took 6 bases from V and 1 from J, leaving 17 bases between them. CDR3 sequence: CASRGGEPGGTDTQYF. In nucleotides, the CDR3 is TGTGCCAGCAGAGGAGGAGAGCCCGGAGGCACAGATACGCAGTATTTT. Combining the CDR3 with reference TRBV7-6 and TRBJ2-3 gives the whole variable domain GAGVSQSPRYKVTKRGQDVALRCDPISGHVSLYWYRQALGQGPEFLTYFNYEAQQDKSGLPNDRFSAERPEGSISTLTIQRTEQRDSAMYRCASRGGEPGGTDTQYFGPGTRLTVL.

This clone was observed a few times. The genes are TRBV9 and TRBJ2-1, with TRBD2 identical over 8 bases. Per germline, CDR1 SGDLS and CDR2 YYNGEE. V gave up 4 bases and J gave up 2 bases; unmatched junction bases: 5. The CDR3 is made up of 15 amino acids. The CDR3: CASSRGGQTYNEQFF. The CDR3 DNA reads TGTGCCAGCAGCCGCGGGGGGCAAACCTACAATGAGCAGTTCTTC.

The chain uses TRBV27 and TRBJ2-6; a weak D match, TRBD1 (7 bases). The CDR3 length is 17 residues. Between the trimmed V and J ends, which lost 8 bases and 4 bases, there was a span of 21 bases. Per germline, CDR1 MNHEY and CDR2 SMNVEV (reference sequence). CDR3 sequence: CASGSSQGGPGANVLTF. Here the CDR3 DNA reads TGTGCCAGCGGAAGCTCGCAGGGGGGTCCCGGGGCCAACGTCCTGACTTTC.

This sequence joins TRBV29-1 and TRBJ1-2; maybe TRBD1 (5 bases). CDR3 size: 10 residues. The V end lost 7 bases, the J end lost 8 bases, and 11 bases lay between the germline ends. CDR1 is SQVTM, CDR2 ANQGSEA, per germline. CDR3 region: CSAYQGGYTF. The CDR3, as DNA: TGCAGCGCCTACCAGGGCGGCTACACCTTC.

This clone was picked up a small number of times. The genes are TRBV2 and TRBJ2-5; the match to TRBD2 covers 9 bases. After removal of 4 bases from V and 2 bases from J, the junction contained 5 bases not matched to a gene. This CDR3 contains 15 residues. Looked up from germline, CDR1 is SNHLY and CDR2 is FYNNEI. The CDR3 bases are TGTGCCAGCAGTGTAGCGGGGGTGATACAAGAGACCCAGTACTTC. This sequence encodes CASSVAGVIQETQYF.

For this clone: This sequence may be a read error, since a much larger clone differs from it by one base. The sample carries other DNA sequences with the same CDR3. The V and J genes are TRBV18 and TRBJ2-3; unclear D gene. The CDR3 is 13 amino acids. V gave up 0 bases and J gave up 1 base, with 2 bases separating them. Germline assignment: CDR1 KGHSH and CDR2 LQKENI. The DNA of the CDR3 is TGTGCCAGCTCACCACCTGGCACAGATACGCAGTATTTT. Translated: CASSPPGTDTQYF.

The genes are TRBV30 and TRBJ2-7; 7 bases align to TRBD2. Looked up from germline, CDR1 is GTSNPN and CDR2 is SVGIG (reference sequence). This CDR3 has 13 amino acids. V was clipped by 2 bases and J by 3 bases; unmatched bases: 4. The chain's CDR3 is CAWSTGLHYEQYF. Written as DNA, the CDR3 is TGTGCCTGGAGTACGGGACTACACTACGAGCAGTACTTC.

This clone was recorded a few times. The V and J genes are TRBV30 and TRBJ2-7; D is tentatively TRBD1 or TRBD2 (5 bases each). Trimming pared 6 bases from V and 7 bases from J, leaving 19 bases between. Germline V lookup: CDR1 GTSNPN, CDR2 SVGIG (reference sequence). The CDR3 extends over 13 amino acids. Here the CDR3 reads CACGGGDLLEQYF. The DNA for the CDR3 is TGTGCCTGTGGTGGGGGAGACCTACTTGAGCAGTACTTC. The full variable domain, its missing parts supplied by reference TRBV30 and TRBJ2-7, is SQTIHQWPATLVQPVGSPLSLECTVEGTSNPNLYWYRQAAGRGLQLLFYSVGIGQISSEVPQNLSASRPQDRQFILSSKKLLLSDSGFYLCACGGGDLLEQYFGPGTRLTVT.

A few counts support this clone. Here the CDR3 reads CASSLLSGVYEQYF. The CDR3, as DNA: TGTGCCAGCAGCTTGCTTTCTGGGGTCTACGAGCAGTACTTC. The rearrangement joins TRBV5-6 to TRBJ2-7; no definite D call. The germline V gene has CDR1 SGHDT and CDR2 YYEEEE. The CDR3 has 14 residues. Trimming left V 1 base short and J 3 bases short, with 11 bases between.

The CDR3 DNA reads as TGTGCCAGCAGCTTAGCAGGAGACCGAGATACGCAGTATTTT. Translation: CASSLAGDRDTQYF. This sequence joins TRBV7-7 and TRBJ2-3; D gene ambiguous. This CDR3 has 14 amino acids. CDR1 is SSHAT, CDR2 FNYEAQ, per germline (reference sequence). V lost 0 bases and J 5 bases, leaving 9 bases between the germline ends.

This clone was detected only a few times. The V call is TRBV29-1, the J call TRBJ1-5; no definite D call. V was cut by 6 bases and J by 0 bases, with 12 bases left in between. The germline V gene encodes CDR1 SQVTM and CDR2 ANQGSEA. This CDR3 region has 14 residues. This CDR3 is CSVSIRDSNQPQHF. CDR3 coding DNA: TGCAGCGTCTCTATTAGGGATAGCAATCAGCCCCAGCATTTT.

This chain joins TRBV25-1 and TRBJ2-7; D call uncertain. Germline CDR1 is MGHDK and CDR2 is SYGVNS. This CDR3 has 16 amino acids. V was trimmed by 6 bases and J by 0 bases, leaving 18 bases between them. DNA of the CDR3: TGTGCCAGCAGCGCGCCGGACCCAGGCATCTCCTACGAGCAGTACTTC. This codes for CASSAPDPGISYEQYF.

The J gene is TRBJ2-5, the V gene TRBV7-7; D ambiguous. This CDR3 region has 13 residues. The V end was cut by 1 base, the J end by 10 bases, with 13 bases between. The germline V gene has CDR1 SSHAT and CDR2 FNYEAQ (reference sequence). In nucleotides, the CDR3 is TGTGCCAGCAGCTTAGGTATTTTAGGAGACCAGTACTTC. The encoded protein is CASSLGILGDQYF.

This clone was observed a handful of times. J is TRBJ1-3 and V is TRBV13; D remains ambiguous. The V and J ends lost 5 bases and 16 bases respectively, with 18 bases between them. Germline V CDR1 and CDR2: PRHDT, FYEKMQ (reference sequence). This CDR3 is built from 12 residues. In DNA form, the CDR3 reads TGTGCCAGCAGCCCCTCACAGTCCATTGACTATTTT. It specifies CASSPSQSIDYF.

This clone was counted only a few times. The rearrangement links TRBV4-2 to TRBJ1-1, with 7 bases aligning to TRBD1. Germline V gene sequence: CDR1 LGHNA, CDR2 YNFKEQ. Losses at the gene ends were 1 base for V and 3 bases for J; bases not matched to a gene: 8. The length of the CDR3 is 16 residues. This CDR3 is CASSQVGTAEDTEAFF. For the CDR3, the DNA is TGTGCCAGCAGCCAAGTGGGGACAGCGGAGGACACTGAAGCTTTCTTT.

This clone has a handful of counts. The rearrangement links TRBV7-3 to TRBJ2-1; a possible D gene is TRBD1 (5 bases). Germline V gene lookup returns CDR1 SGHTA and CDR2 FQGTGA. V lost 5 bases to trimming and J lost 0 bases, with 11 bases between them. This CDR3 spans 15 amino acids. The CDR3 bases are TGTGCCAGCAGCGCCGGACAAAGCTCCTACAATGAGCAGTTCTTC. Protein sequence: CASSAGQSSYNEQFF.

The chain has TRBV9 and TRBJ1-6; the match to TRBD1 covers 7 bases. Unmatched junction bases numbered 10, after V lost 4 bases and J lost 9 bases. There are 15 residues in the CDR3. Germline loops: CDR1 SGDLS, CDR2 YYNGEE. The chain's CDR3 is CASSTRQGGSSPLHF. In DNA, the CDR3 is TGTGCCAGCAGCACCCGACAGGGAGGGAGTTCACCCCTCCACTTT. Looking up the rest from reference TRBV9 and TRBJ1-6 gives the full variable domain: DSGVTQTPKHLITATGQRVTLRCSPRSGDLSVYWYQQSLDQGLQFLIQYYNGEERAKGNILERFSAQQFPDLHSELNLSSLELGDSALYFCASSTRQGGSSPLHFGNGTRLTVT.

The chain has TRBV5-1 and TRBJ2-1; TRBD2 might be the D (5 bases). Trimming left V 1 base short and J 0 bases short, with 14 bases between. This CDR3 is built from 17 residues. The germline CDR1 and CDR2 sequences are SGHRS and YFSETQ. The CDR3 DNA is TGCGCCAGCAGCTTGACTATTTTCACTAGCTCCTACAATGAGCAGTTCTTC. Translating gives CASSLTIFTSSYNEQFF.

This sequence joins TRBV12-5 and TRBJ1-5; D possibly corresponds to TRBD1 (5 bases). Germline V gene data show CDR1 as LGHNT and CDR2 as FRNRAP. This CDR3 comprises 23 residues. The V and J ends lost 0 bases and 0 bases respectively, with 30 bases between them. This chain's CDR3 is CASGLVASTPREGLGISNQPQHF. In nucleotides, the CDR3 is TGTGCTAGTGGTTTGGTTGCGTCTACGCCCCGGGAGGGGTTAGGGATTAGCAATCAGCCCCAGCATTTT.

There are a few counts of this clone. The chain has TRBV25-1 and TRBJ2-7; D is perhaps TRBD1 (6 bases). Germline CDR1 MGHDK, CDR2 SYGVNS. This CDR3 region has 14 residues. Trimming stripped 6 bases from V and 2 bases from J, with 14 bases between. CDR3 sequence: CASRRPGHAYEQYF. The CDR3, as DNA: TGTGCCAGCAGACGACCGGGACACGCCTACGAGCAGTACTTC.